This section outlines one T cell receptor beta chain sequence together with its context. What it binds is unknown. These data come from a study of T cells in localized non-small cell lung cancer. Study-wide points: An association was observed between higher blood T cell density and longer overall survival. Only one tumor region went through sequencing, so heterogeneity may still be there. The highest T cell clonality was in uninvolved adjacent lung, above tumor.

CDR1 is PRHDT and CDR2 is FYEKMQ in the germline V gene (reference sequence). CDR3 length equals 13 residues. Trimming pared 6 bases from V and 2 bases from J, leaving 10 bases between. Sequenced by immunoSEQ multiplex PCR; TCRdb stores in-frame clones only, minus some. The sample lists 45,000 to 65,000 clones, roughly 75% occurring once. The sequence derives from a woman aged 35-75 years with stage II lung adenocarcinoma. The material sequenced was PBMCs, taken before any cancer treatment. The chain couples TRBV13 to TRBJ1-1; D remains ambiguous. In nucleotides, the CDR3 is TGTGCCAGCAGGCCCCGAATAAACACTGAAGCTTTCTTT. It is translated as CASRPRINTEAFF.